These 3 T cell receptor beta chains originate from one sample sequenced in a study of cytomegalovirus exposure and HLA in healthy donors. Vbeta (60) and Jbeta (13) primers were used in the PCR. This table comes from immunoSEQ multiplex PCR, and its TCRdb copy is limited to in-frame clones, with some not included. The sample records 100,000 or so clones, over 65% being singletons. The sample comprised PBMCs. The receptors stem from a man aged 40-49 years in good health and CMV-seropositive.

This clone was recorded once. This chain links TRBV5-1 with TRBJ1-1; the match to TRBD1 covers 9 bases. In germline, CDR1 is SGHRS, CDR2 YFSETQ. The V gene end was trimmed by 1 base and the J gene end by 2 bases; junction bases not matched to a gene: 12. The CDR3 has 18 residues. This CDR3 is CASSLWGTGSGGNTEAFF. The CDR3 DNA sequence: TGCGCCAGCAGCTTGTGGGGGACAGGGAGCGGAGGAAACACTGAAGCTTTCTTT. The full variable domain, its missing parts supplied by reference TRBV5-1 and TRBJ1-1, is KAGVTQTPRYLIKTRGQQVTLSCSPISGHRSVSWYQQTPGQGLQFLFEYFSETQRNKGNFPGRFSGRQFSNSRSEMNVSTLELGDSALYLCASSLWGTGSGGNTEAFFGQGTRLTVV.

This rearrangement joins TRBV6-5 to TRBJ2-7, with D possibly TRBD2 on 6 matching bases. The CDR3 is 14 amino acids. V dropped 7 bases and J dropped 4 bases, with 17 bases sitting between them. From germline, CDR1 is MNHEY and CDR2 SVGAGI. The CDR3 sequence: CASTPSGVGYEQYF. CDR3 in DNA: TGTGCCAGCACTCCATCGGGAGTCGGGTACGAGCAGTACTTC.

The V and J genes are TRBV2 and TRBJ2-1, with 11 bases lining up with TRBD2. This CDR3 is 14 amino acids long. CDR1 SNHLY and CDR2 FYNNEI come from the germline V gene. V shed 8 bases, J shed 5 bases, and the junction held 5 bases outside the gene matches. As DNA, the CDR3 is TGTGCCAGCTCGGGGACTAGCGGAAACAATGAGCAGTTCTTC. Protein product: CASSGTSGNNEQFF.